Presented here are 31 T cell receptor beta chains from one specimen sequenced in a study of blood T cell repertoires in COVID-19 (dated by TCRdb to 2020 to 2021). Receptor amplification or capture employed the immunoSEQ multiplex PCR assay. TCRdb re-hosts the immuneACCESS table, in-frame sequences only. Its copies lack some clones; in the studies checked, an unresolved V gene accounts for under half of them, and the cause for the rest is not known. Here the sample has 130,000 or so clones; about 86% occur a single time. Of the sample, 8.2% is held by the ten largest clones. What was sequenced was peripheral blood. The receptors derive from a woman aged 60-70 years with acute or convalescent COVID-19.

V is TRBV20-1 and J is TRBJ2-4; 8 bases are shared with TRBD1. This CDR3 has 17 residues. With V trimmed by 3 bases and J by 4 bases, 14 bases remained unmatched. CDR1 DFQATT and CDR2 SNEGSKA come from the germline V gene (reference sequence). The CDR3, as DNA: TGCAGTGCTAGTGATGCGAGGGCCCGGACAGGGAAAAACATTCAGTACTTC. This encodes CSASDARARTGKNIQYF.

This clone appeared many times. The gene calls are TRBV19 and TRBJ1-5; 7 bases match TRBD1. The CDR3 loop spans 13 amino acids. J was trimmed by 7 bases and V by 4 bases; bases with no gene match: 4. Germline lookup yields CDR1 LNHDA and CDR2 SQIVND (reference sequence). The CDR3 region has the DNA TGTGCCAGTAGTACCGACAGGGACCAGCCCCAGCATTTT. This encodes CASSTDRDQPQHF.

The gene calls are TRBV6-4 and TRBJ2-1; possible D gene TRBD2, 7 bases. This CDR3 has 16 residues. Trimming removed 6 bases from V and 0 bases from J, with 15 bases in between. Germline CDR1 is MRHNA and CDR2 is SNTAGT. The CDR3, as DNA: TGTGCCAGCAGCCCGATAGGGGGGGGCTCCTACAATGAGCAGTTCTTC. The encoded protein is CASSPIGGGSYNEQFF.

The chain links TRBV19 to TRBJ1-1; D may be TRBD1 (6 bases). Germline V gives CDR1 LNHDA, CDR2 SQIVND (reference sequence). The CDR3 consists of 15 residues. The germline V and J ends were trimmed by 4 bases and 5 bases, with 17 bases remaining between them. The CDR3 spells CASSRLTGRPTEAFF. In DNA, the CDR3 is TGTGCCAGTAGTAGACTGACAGGACGTCCGACTGAAGCTTTCTTT. The full variable domain, completed using reference TRBV19 and TRBJ1-1, is DGGITQSPKYLFRKEGQNVTLSCEQNLNHDAMYWYRQDPGQGLRLIYYSQIVNDFQKGDIAEGYSVSREKKESFPLTVTSAQKNPTAFYLCASSRLTGRPTEAFFGQGTRLTVV.

The V gene is TRBV4-2, the J gene TRBJ1-1; 7 bases agree with TRBD1. Germline V gene sequence: CDR1 LGHNA, CDR2 YNFKEQ. V lost 0 bases to trimming and J lost 0 bases; unmatched junction nucleotides: 1. This CDR3 comprises 15 residues. CDR3 protein: CASSQEQGLNTEAFF. CDR3 DNA: TGTGCCAGCAGCCAAGAACAGGGGTTGAACACTGAAGCTTTCTTT.

The J gene is TRBJ1-4, the V gene TRBV5-1; D is unclear. Looked up from germline, CDR1 is SGHRS and CDR2 is YFSETQ. The CDR3 has 13 amino acids. V lost 2 bases, J lost 7 bases, and 9 bases lay in between. CDR3 protein: CASSFEESEKLFF. The CDR3 DNA follows: TGCGCCAGCAGCTTTGAAGAGAGTGAAAAACTGTTTTTT.

The chain links TRBV6-1 to TRBJ1-5; the D is unclear. This CDR3 comprises 11 residues. The V gene's germline CDR1 is MNHNS and CDR2 SASEGT. The ends were cut back, 3 bases at V and 9 bases at J, with 6 bases in the middle. The CDR3: CASSDVAPQHF. The CDR3 coding sequence is TGTGCCAGCAGTGATGTAGCGCCCCAGCATTTT.

The chain couples TRBV5-1 to TRBJ2-2, with TRBD2 identical over 8 bases. V was pared by 4 bases and J by 4 bases, with 15 bases of the junction left unmatched. Germline CDR1 SGHRS, CDR2 YFSETQ. CDR3 length: 18 residues. The CDR3 DNA sequence: TGCGCCAGCAGCCTACGGACTAGCACCGGGGTCAGCACCGGGGAGCTGTTTTTT. It is translated as CASSLRTSTGVSTGELFF. Variable domain in full (rest from reference TRBV5-1 and TRBJ2-2): KAGVTQTPRYLIKTRGQQVTLSCSPISGHRSVSWYQQTPGQGLQFLFEYFSETQRNKGNFPGRFSGRQFSNSRSEMNVSTLELGDSALYLCASSLRTSTGVSTGELFFGEGSRLTVL.

This chain links TRBV6-5 with TRBJ2-2; TRBD2 matches 8 bases. Germline CDR1 and CDR2: MNHEY and SVGAGI. V lost 8 bases and J lost 1; bases outside the gene matches: 6. The CDR3 runs 15 residues. The CDR3 here is CASGVSGGNTGELFF. In nucleotides, the CDR3 is TGTGCCAGCGGGGTGAGCGGGGGGAACACCGGGGAGCTGTTTTTT.

This clone occurred once. The chain is built from TRBV2 and TRBJ1-2; D possibly corresponds to TRBD1 (5 bases). This CDR3 contains 15 residues. Trimming took 2 bases from V and 0 from J, leaving 10 bases between them. Germline CDR1 reads SNHLY; CDR2 reads FYNNEI. CDR3 coding DNA: TGTGCCAGCAGTGAAATAGGGGCAGCTAACTATGGCTACACCTTC. Amino acid sequence: CASSEIGAANYGYTF.

The gene calls are TRBV19 and TRBJ2-1, with D perhaps matching TRBD1 (5 bases). Germline V gives CDR1 LNHDA, CDR2 SQIVND (reference sequence). The CDR3 sequence is 15 residues long. V was shortened by 4 bases and J by 8 bases, with 18 bases between the two germline ends. The CDR3 region is CASSTQEILRDEQFF. Here the CDR3 DNA reads TGTGCCAGTAGTACCCAGGAAATCCTCAGGGATGAGCAGTTCTTC.

V and J are TRBV7-3 and TRBJ2-2; TRBD2 aligns across 9 bases. Trimming at V came to 4 bases and at J to 7 bases, leaving 1 base not matched to a gene. The CDR3 consists of 13 residues. Per germline, CDR1 SGHTA and CDR2 FQGTGA. In DNA, the CDR3 is TGTGCCAGCAGCTCTAGCGGGGTCGGGGAGCTGTTTTTT. It encodes CASSSSGVGELFF.

Turning to this clone: The junction does not match germline at one end; this may be a read error. This chain links TRBV29-1 with TRBJ1-1; TRBD1 is a possible D gene (5 bases). Looked up from germline, CDR1 is SQVTM and CDR2 is ANQGSEA. The CDR3 extends over 13 amino acids. The CDR3 sequence: CSVDGGIGTETFF. CDR3 DNA: TGCAGCGTTGATGGGGGGATAGGCACTGAAACTTTCTTT.

The chain has TRBV7-9 and TRBJ2-1; D possibly corresponds to TRBD2 (6 bases). CDR3 length: 13 amino acids. Germline CDR1 is SEHNR and CDR2 is FQNEAQ (reference sequence). V lost 6 bases, J lost 3 bases, and 9 bases lay in between. CDR3 coding DNA: TGTGCCAGCAGAACGGGACTCTACAATGAGCAGTTCTTC. Its protein is CASRTGLYNEQFF.

The chain's CDR3 is CASSIRQAGNEKLFF. Here the CDR3 DNA reads TGTGCCAGTAGTATTCGGCAGGCGGGAAACGAAAAACTGTTTTTT. The chain employs TRBV19 and TRBJ1-4; D remains unclear. Trimming stripped 3 bases from V and 8 bases from J, with 16 bases between. This CDR3 region has 15 residues. CDR1 and CDR2 from the germline V gene are LNHDA and SQIVND (reference sequence). Full variable domain (rest looked up from reference TRBV19 and TRBJ1-4): DGGITQSPKYLFRKEGQNVTLSCEQNLNHDAMYWYRQDPGQGLRLIYYSQIVNDFQKGDIAEGYSVSREKKESFPLTVTSAQKNPTAFYLCASSIRQAGNEKLFFGSGTQLSVL.

The chain has TRBV3-1 (or the pseudogene TRBV3-2) and TRBJ2-2; D is perhaps TRBD1 (5 bases). The germline V gene encodes CDR1 LGHDT and CDR2 YNNKEL (reference sequence). V lost 4 bases and J lost 7, with 7 bases in between. CDR3 length equals 12 residues. The CDR3 coding sequence is TGTGCCAGCAGCCTACAGGTCGGGGAGCTGTTTTTT. Amino acids: CASSLQVGELFF.

This clone was observed once. The rearrangement uses TRBV7-2 and TRBJ2-7, with 8 bases aligning to TRBD1. V was pared by 4 bases and J by 0 bases, with 8 bases of the junction left unmatched. This CDR3 is built from 16 residues. CDR1 is SGHTA and CDR2 is FQGNSA in the germline V gene. CDR3 region: CASSSSSGQGSYEQYF. The DNA for the CDR3 is TGTGCCAGCAGCTCGTCCAGTGGACAGGGCTCCTACGAGCAGTACTTC.

The chain recombines TRBV27 with TRBJ2-2, with TRBD1 identical over 9 bases. Trimming cost V 5 bases and J 3 bases; bases outside gene matches: 7. This CDR3 is built from 16 residues. CDR1 MNHEY and CDR2 SMNVEV come from the germline V gene (reference sequence). This CDR3 reads CASSRYRGRDTGELFF. The CDR3 nucleotides read TGTGCCAGCAGTAGATACAGGGGGCGGGACACCGGGGAGCTGTTTTTT.

The chain joins TRBV11-2 to TRBJ2-5; 10 bases align to TRBD2. The germline V gene has CDR1 SGHAT and CDR2 FQNNGV. This CDR3 comprises 16 residues. The ends lost 1 base at V and 4 bases at J; junction bases unmatched: 6. The CDR3 is CASSLGAGGPLETQYF. The CDR3, as DNA: TGTGCCAGCAGCTTAGGAGCGGGGGGGCCGTTAGAGACCCAGTACTTC.

The chain links TRBV19 to TRBJ2-5; 11 bases align to TRBD1. The CDR3 is made up of 18 amino acids. Germline-derived CDR1 and CDR2 are LNHDA and SQIVND (reference sequence). Trimming at V came to 1 base and at J to 4 bases, leaving 11 bases not matched to a gene. This chain's CDR3 is CASSIVPAGTGGRETQYF. The CDR3 coding sequence is TGTGCCAGTAGTATAGTCCCCGCCGGGACAGGGGGAAGAGAGACCCAGTACTTC.

This clone was observed a few times. V and J are TRBV4-1 and TRBJ2-1; TRBD2 aligns across 7 bases. Losses at the gene ends were 2 bases for V and 2 bases for J; bases not matched to a gene: 6. Per the germline V gene, CDR1 is MGHRA and CDR2 is YSYEKL. This CDR3 has 16 residues. The CDR3: CASSQSLAGAYNEQFF. CDR3 in DNA: TGCGCCAGCAGCCAAAGTCTGGCGGGGGCCTACAATGAGCAGTTCTTC.

The CDR3 DNA reads TGTGCCAGCAGACAGCGGGGGGGCCGCGATGAGCAGTTCTTC. Translation: CASRQRGGRDEQFF. The J gene is TRBJ2-1, the V gene TRBV6-5, with 10 positions matching TRBD2. Germline V gene data show CDR1 as MNHEY and CDR2 as SVGAGI. V lost 6 bases to trimming and J lost 8 bases; unmatched junction nucleotides: 7. The CDR3 has 14 residues.

The chain has TRBV7-8 and TRBJ2-1; 12 bases align to TRBD2. Germline trimming cut 4 bases from V and 1 base from J; bases unmatched to any gene: 11. The length of the CDR3 is 19 residues. The germline V gene has CDR1 SGHVS and CDR2 FQNEAQ. In nucleotides, the CDR3 is TGTGCCAGCAGCTGGCTAGCGGGGGGGCCGGGAGGATCCTACAATGAGCAGTTCTTC. It yields the protein CASSWLAGGPGGSYNEQFF.

Only one count was recorded for this clone. The rearrangement uses TRBV2 and TRBJ1-3, with D unresolved. The CDR3 has 14 residues. The germline V gene has CDR1 SNHLY and CDR2 FYNNEI. The V end lost 6 bases, the J end lost 2 bases, and 11 bases lay between the germline ends. The CDR3 loop reads CASRTDGAGNTIYF. The CDR3 DNA reads TGTGCCAGCAGAACTGACGGAGCTGGAAACACCATATATTTT.

The rearrangement links TRBV14 to TRBJ2-3, with D possibly matching TRBD1 (6 bases). Trimming removed 4 bases at V and 0 bases at J, with 14 bases between. The length of the CDR3 is 16 residues. Germline-derived CDR1 and CDR2 are SGHDN and FVKESK. The DNA of the CDR3 is TGTGCCAGCAGCCGGACAGCGAGTGCTAGCACAGATACGCAGTATTTT. Amino acids: CASSRTASASTDTQYF. Full variable domain (rest looked up from reference TRBV14 and TRBJ2-3): EAGVTQFPSHSVIEKGQTVTLRCDPISGHDNLYWYRRVMGKEIKFLLHFVKESKQDESGMPNNRFLAERTGGTYSTLKVQPAELEDSGVYFCASSRTASASTDTQYFGPGTRLTVL.

The chain carries TRBV7-9 and TRBJ2-1; perhaps TRBD2 as D (5 bases). Per the germline V gene, CDR1 is SEHNR and CDR2 is FQNEAQ (reference sequence). V dropped 0 bases and J dropped 5 bases, with 20 bases sitting between them. The CDR3 spans 18 residues. CDR3 DNA sequence: TGTGCCAGCAGCTTAGCGGCCCTCAGCAGCGGTTGGGACAATGAGCAGTTCTTC. This gives the protein CASSLAALSSGWDNEQFF. Using reference TRBV7-9 and TRBJ2-1 for the parts outside the CDR3, the full variable domain is DTGVSQNPRHKITKRGQNVTFRCDPISEHNRLYWYRQTLGQGPEFLTYFQNEAQLEKSRLLSDRFSAERPKGSFSTLEIQRTEQGDSAMYLCASSLAALSSGWDNEQFFGPGTRLTVL.

The chain uses TRBV6-1 and TRBJ2-3, with D hard to call. This CDR3 comprises 13 residues. V was cut by 3 bases and J by 2 bases, with 6 bases left in between. Germline-derived CDR1 and CDR2 are MNHNS and SASEGT. CDR3 bases: TGTGCCAGCAGTGATAGACACACAGATACGCAGTATTTT. It yields the protein CASSDRHTDTQYF.

The chain employs TRBV28 and TRBJ2-6; D remains ambiguous. The CDR3 sequence is 15 residues long. Germline V gives CDR1 MDHEN, CDR2 SYDVKM. Trimming left V 3 bases short and J 4 bases short, with 10 bases between. CDR3 DNA: TGTGCCAGCAGTTTCCTATCATCCGGGGCCAACGTCCTGACTTTC. Translating gives CASSFLSSGANVLTF.

The chain employs TRBV5-1 and TRBJ2-1; TRBD2 matches at 13 bases. In germline, CDR1 is SGHRS, CDR2 YFSETQ. The ends lost 0 bases at V and 7 bases at J; junction bases unmatched: 4. The CDR3 is 16 residues long. The CDR3: CASSLAGLAGLNEQFF. The CDR3 DNA is TGCGCCAGCAGCTTGGCGGGACTAGCGGGGTTAAATGAGCAGTTCTTC.

The J gene is TRBJ2-5, the V gene TRBV7-9; TRBD2 might be the D (6 bases). The germline V gene has CDR1 SEHNR and CDR2 FQNEAQ (reference sequence). Deletions cut 1 base from V and 4 bases from J, with 10 bases between. The CDR3 is made up of 14 amino acids. DNA for the CDR3: TGTGCCAGCAGCTTAGGTGCGGGGTTAGAGACCCAGTACTTC. Residues: CASSLGAGLETQYF.

This chain joins TRBV25-1 and TRBJ1-2; TRBD1 agrees at 7 bases. Losses at the gene ends were 6 bases for V and 6 bases for J; bases not matched to a gene: 10. CDR3 length: 14 residues. Germline CDR1 MGHDK, CDR2 SYGVNS. The CDR3 loop is CASRGVGGGDGYTF. CDR3 coding DNA: TGTGCCAGCAGGGGGGTAGGGGGCGGGGATGGCTACACCTTC.